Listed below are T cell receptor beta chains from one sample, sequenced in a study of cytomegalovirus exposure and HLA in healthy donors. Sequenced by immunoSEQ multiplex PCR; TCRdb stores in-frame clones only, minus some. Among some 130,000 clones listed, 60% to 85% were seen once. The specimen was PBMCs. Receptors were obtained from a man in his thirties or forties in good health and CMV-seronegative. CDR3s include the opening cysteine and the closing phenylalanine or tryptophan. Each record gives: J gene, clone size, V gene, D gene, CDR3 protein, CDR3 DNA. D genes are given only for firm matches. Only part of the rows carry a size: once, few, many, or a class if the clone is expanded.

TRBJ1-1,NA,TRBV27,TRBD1,CASSFFTGGPSVTEAFF,TGTGCCAGCAGTTTCTTCACAGGGGGCCCCTCCGTCACTGAAGCTTTCTTT
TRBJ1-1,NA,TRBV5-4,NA,CASSRDSNTEAFF,TGTGCCAGCAGTAGGGACTCGAACACTGAAGCTTTCTTT
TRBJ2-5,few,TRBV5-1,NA,CASSPMGPQETQYF,TGCGCCAGCAGCCCCATGGGGCCGCAAGAGACCCAGTACTTC
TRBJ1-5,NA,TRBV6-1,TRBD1,CASSEGTGSYQPQHF,TGTGCCAGCAGTGAAGGGACAGGGTCTTATCAGCCCCAGCATTTT
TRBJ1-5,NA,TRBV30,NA,CAWSVVDLDQPQHF,TGTGCCTGGAGTGTAGTTGACCTAGATCAGCCCCAGCATTTT
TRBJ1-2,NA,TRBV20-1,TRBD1,CSASTGVGYTF,TGCAGTGCTAGTACAGGGGTGGGCTACACCTTC
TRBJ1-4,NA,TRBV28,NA,CASSSQSTNEKLFF,TGTGCCAGCAGTTCCCAGTCAACTAATGAAAAACTGTTTTTT
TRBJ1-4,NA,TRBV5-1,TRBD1,CASKYITGATNEKLFF,TGCGCCAGCAAGTATATCACAGGGGCAACTAATGAAAAACTGTTTTTT
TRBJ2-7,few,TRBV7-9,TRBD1,CATRDSQRSYEQYF,TGTGCCACCCGGGACAGTCAGCGGTCCTACGAGCAGTACTTC
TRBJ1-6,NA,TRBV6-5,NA,CASSSSGSPLHF,TGTGCCAGCAGTTCGTCGGGTTCACCCCTCCACTTT
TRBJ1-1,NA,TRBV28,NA,CASRETNTEAFF,TGTGCCAGCCGGGAGACGAACACTGAAGCTTTCTTT
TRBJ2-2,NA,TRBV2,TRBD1,CASRPDRGRSGELFF,TGTGCCAGCAGACCGGACAGGGGGCGATCCGGGGAGCTGTTTTTT
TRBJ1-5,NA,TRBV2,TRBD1,CASRAGQVDNQPQHF,TGTGCCAGCAGAGCGGGACAGGTCGATAATCAGCCCCAGCATTTT
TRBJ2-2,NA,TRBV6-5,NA,CASWASNTGELFF,TGTGCCAGCTGGGCTTCGAACACCGGGGAGCTGTTTTTT
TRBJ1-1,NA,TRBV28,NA,CASSSSISRLLGGTEAFF,TGTGCCAGCAGTTCAAGCATCTCAAGGCTCCTGGGGGGTACTGAAGCTTTCTTT
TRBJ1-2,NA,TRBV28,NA,CASSLGGSYPGYTF,TGTGCCAGCAGTTTAGGGGGGAGCTATCCTGGCTACACCTTC
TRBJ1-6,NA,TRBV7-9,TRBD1,CASSGQGNNSPLHF,TGTGCCAGCAGCGGACAGGGGAATAATTCACCCCTCCACTTT
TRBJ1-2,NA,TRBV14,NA,CASSQAKNYGYTF,TGTGCCAGCAGTCAGGCGAAAAACTATGGCTACACCTTC
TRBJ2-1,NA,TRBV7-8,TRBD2,CASSSGTSGSEQFF,TGTGCCAGCAGCTCCGGGACTAGCGGGAGTGAGCAGTTCTTC
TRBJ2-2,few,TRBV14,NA,CASSQGRGSHGNTGELFF,TGTGCCAGCAGCCAGGGGCGGGGCAGCCATGGAAACACCGGGGAGCTGTTTTTT
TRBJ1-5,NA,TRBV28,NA,CASTLVNQPQHF,TGTGCCAGCACCCTTGTCAATCAGCCCCAGCATTTT
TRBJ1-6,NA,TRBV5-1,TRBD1,CASSLGQGVSPLHF,TGCGCCAGCAGCCTCGGACAGGGGGTTTCACCCCTCCACTTT
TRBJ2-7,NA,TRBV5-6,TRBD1,CASSKDRGQEQYF,TGTGCCAGCAGCAAGGACAGGGGGCAAGAGCAGTACTTC
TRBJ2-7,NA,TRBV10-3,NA,CAISVGDKSYEQYF,TGTGCCATCAGTGTAGGGGACAAATCCTACGAGCAGTACTTC
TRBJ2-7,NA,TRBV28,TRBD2,CASSLRLAGGYYEQYF,TGTGCCAGCAGTTTACGGCTAGCGGGAGGATATTACGAGCAGTACTTC
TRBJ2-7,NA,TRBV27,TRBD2,CASSLAGVSYEQYF,TGTGCCAGCAGTCTAGCGGGAGTCTCCTACGAGCAGTACTTC
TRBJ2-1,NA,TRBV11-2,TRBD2,CAIRLAGDQPNEQFF,TGTGCCATCCGACTAGCGGGCGACCAACCCAATGAGCAGTTCTTC
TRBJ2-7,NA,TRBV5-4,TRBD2,CASSKGLADERYEQYF,TGTGCCAGCAGCAAGGGACTAGCGGACGAACGCTACGAGCAGTACTTC
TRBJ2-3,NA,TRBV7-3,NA,CASSQLAMTDTQYF,TGTGCCAGCAGCCAACTAGCCATGACAGATACGCAGTATTTT
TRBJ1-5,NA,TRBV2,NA,CASRGPGPQHF,TGTGCCAGCAGGGGGCCGGGGCCCCAGCATTTT
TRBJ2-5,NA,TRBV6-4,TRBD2,CASSEGMAGGETQYF,TGTGCCAGCAGTGAGGGTATGGCGGGAGGAGAGACCCAGTACTTC
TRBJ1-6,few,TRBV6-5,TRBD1,CASNRGRDSPLHF,TGTGCCAGCAACAGGGGTAGGGACTCACCCCTCCACTTT
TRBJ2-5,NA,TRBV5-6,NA,CASSRGWVVAGSQETQYF,TGTGCCAGCAGCCGGGGGTGGGTCGTCGCCGGGAGCCAAGAGACCCAGTACTTC
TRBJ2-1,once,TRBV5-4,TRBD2,CASSLSSGGRHNEQFF,TGTGCCAGCAGCTTATCTAGCGGGGGGCGCCACAATGAGCAGTTCTTC
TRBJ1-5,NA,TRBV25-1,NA,CASSDSVRGRGQPQHF,TGTGCCAGCAGTGATTCGGTTCGTGGGCGCGGGCAGCCCCAGCATTTT
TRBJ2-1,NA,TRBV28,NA,CASSLSSYNEQFF,TGTGCCAGCAGTTTATCTTCCTACAATGAGCAGTTCTTC
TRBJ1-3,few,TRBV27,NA,CASQNTGSGNTIYF,TGTGCCAGCCAAAATACCGGCTCTGGAAACACCATATATTTT
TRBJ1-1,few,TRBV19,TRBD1,CASVYRGLNTEAFF,TGTGCCAGTGTATACAGGGGCCTGAACACTGAAGCTTTCTTT
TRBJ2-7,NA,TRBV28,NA,CASSLRGGTYEQYF,TGTGCCAGCAGTTTAAGGGGGGGTACCTACGAGCAGTACTTC
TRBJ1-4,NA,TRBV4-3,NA,CASSQDLAAATTNEKLFF,TGCGCCAGCAGCCAAGATCTGGCCGCGGCAACAACTAATGAAAAACTGTTTTTT
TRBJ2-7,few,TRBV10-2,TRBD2,CASSGGTSGSYEQYF,TGCGCCAGCAGTGGAGGGACTAGCGGGAGCTACGAGCAGTACTTC
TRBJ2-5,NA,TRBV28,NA,CASSPSGEETQYF,TGTGCCAGCAGCCCCTCGGGGGAAGAGACCCAGTACTTC
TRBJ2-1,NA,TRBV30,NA,CAWSVGRGANEQFF,TGTGCCTGGAGTGTAGGTCGGGGGGCCAATGAGCAGTTCTTC
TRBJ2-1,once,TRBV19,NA,CASQDRTPGEQFF,TGTGCCAGTCAGGACAGAACTCCGGGTGAGCAGTTCTTC
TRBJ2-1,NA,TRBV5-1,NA,CASGGGGALGEQFF,TGCGCCAGCGGGGGTGGGGGGGCCTTGGGAGAGCAGTTCTTC
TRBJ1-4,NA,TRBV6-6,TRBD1,CASSYVRTGGEKLFF,TGTGCCAGCAGTTACGTTCGGACAGGGGGTGAAAAACTGTTTTTT
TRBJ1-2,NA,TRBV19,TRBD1,CASRISPGTGGAESNYGYTF,TGTGCCAGTCGGATATCACCCGGGACAGGGGGCGCCGAATCGAACTATGGCTACACCTTC
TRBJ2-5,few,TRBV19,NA,CASSMEVVWETQYF,TGTGCCAGTAGTATGGAGGTTGTTTGGGAGACCCAGTACTTC
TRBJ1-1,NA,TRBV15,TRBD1,CATSREDRVETEAFF,TGTGCCACCAGCAGAGAAGACAGGGTGGAGACTGAAGCTTTCTTT
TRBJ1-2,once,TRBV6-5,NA,CASSYEIYSGYTF,TGTGCCAGCAGTTACGAGATTTACAGTGGCTACACCTTC
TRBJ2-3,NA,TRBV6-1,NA,CASSGGFGTDTQYF,TGTGCCAGCAGTGGAGGGTTCGGCACAGATACGCAGTATTTT